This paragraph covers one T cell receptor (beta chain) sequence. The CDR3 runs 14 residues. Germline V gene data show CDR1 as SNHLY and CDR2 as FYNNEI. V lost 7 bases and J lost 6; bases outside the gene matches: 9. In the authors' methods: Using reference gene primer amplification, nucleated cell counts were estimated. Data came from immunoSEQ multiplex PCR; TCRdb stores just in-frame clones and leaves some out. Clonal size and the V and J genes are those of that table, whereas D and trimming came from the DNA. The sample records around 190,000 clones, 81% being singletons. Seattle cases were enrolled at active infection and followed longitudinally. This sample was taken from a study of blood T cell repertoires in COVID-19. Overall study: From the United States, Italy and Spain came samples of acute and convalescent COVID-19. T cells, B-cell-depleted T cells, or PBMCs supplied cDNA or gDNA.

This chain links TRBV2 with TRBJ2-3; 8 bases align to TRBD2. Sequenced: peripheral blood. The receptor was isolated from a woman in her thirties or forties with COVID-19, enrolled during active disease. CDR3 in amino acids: CASTRSGGLDTQYF. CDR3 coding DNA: TGTGCCAGCACCCGCTCGGGGGGGCTCGATACGCAGTATTTT. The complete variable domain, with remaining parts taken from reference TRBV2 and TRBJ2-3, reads EPEVTQTPSHQVTQMGQEVILRCVPISNHLYFYWYRQILGQKVEFLVSFYNNEISEKSEIFDDQFSVERPDGSNFTLKIRSTKLEDSAMYFCASTRSGGLDTQYFGPGTRLTVL.